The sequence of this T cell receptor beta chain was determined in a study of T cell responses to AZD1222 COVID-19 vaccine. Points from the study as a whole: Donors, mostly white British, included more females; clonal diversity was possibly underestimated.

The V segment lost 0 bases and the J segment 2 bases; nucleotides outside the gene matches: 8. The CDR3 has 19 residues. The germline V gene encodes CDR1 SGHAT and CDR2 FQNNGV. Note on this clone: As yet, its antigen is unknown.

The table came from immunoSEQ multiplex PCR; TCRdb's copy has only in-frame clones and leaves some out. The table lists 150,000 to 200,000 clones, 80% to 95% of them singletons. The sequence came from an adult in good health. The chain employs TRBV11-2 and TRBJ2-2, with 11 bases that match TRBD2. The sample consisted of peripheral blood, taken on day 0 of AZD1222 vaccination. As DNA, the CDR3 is TGTGCCAGCAGCTTAGATCTAATAGCGGGAGGGGAAAACACCGGGGAGCTGTTTTTT. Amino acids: CASSLDLIAGGENTGELFF. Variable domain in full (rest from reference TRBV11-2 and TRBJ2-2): EAGVAQSPRYKIIEKRQSVAFWCNPISGHATLYWYQQILGQGPKLLIQFQNNGVVDDSQLPKDRFSAERLKGVDSTLKIQPAKLEDSAVYLCASSLDLIAGGENTGELFFGEGSRLTVL.